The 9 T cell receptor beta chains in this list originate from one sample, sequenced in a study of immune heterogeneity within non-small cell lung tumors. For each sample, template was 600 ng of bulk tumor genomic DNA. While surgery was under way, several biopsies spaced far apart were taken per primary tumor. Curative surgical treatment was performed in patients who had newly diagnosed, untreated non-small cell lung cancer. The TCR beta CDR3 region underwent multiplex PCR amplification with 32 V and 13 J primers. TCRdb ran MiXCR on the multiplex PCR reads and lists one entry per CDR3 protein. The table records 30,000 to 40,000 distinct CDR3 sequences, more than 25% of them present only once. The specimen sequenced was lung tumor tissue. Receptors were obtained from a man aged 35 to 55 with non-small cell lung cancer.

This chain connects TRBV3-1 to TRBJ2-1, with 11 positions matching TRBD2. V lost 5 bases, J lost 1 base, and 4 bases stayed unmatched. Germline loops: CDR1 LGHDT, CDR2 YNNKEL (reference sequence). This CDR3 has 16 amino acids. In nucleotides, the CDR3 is TGTGCCAGCAGCGGGACTAGCGGTGGGTCCTACAATGAGCAGTTCTTC. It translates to CASSGTSGGSYNEQFF.

CDR3 loop: CASSQEHEQFF. CDR3 nucleotides: TGTGCCAGCAGCCAAGAACACGAGCAGTTCTTC. The V gene is TRBV14, the J gene TRBJ2-1; no firm D call. V was shortened by 0 bases and J by 10 bases, with 4 bases between the two germline ends. Looked up from germline, CDR1 is SGHDN and CDR2 is FVKESK. The CDR3 has 11 residues.

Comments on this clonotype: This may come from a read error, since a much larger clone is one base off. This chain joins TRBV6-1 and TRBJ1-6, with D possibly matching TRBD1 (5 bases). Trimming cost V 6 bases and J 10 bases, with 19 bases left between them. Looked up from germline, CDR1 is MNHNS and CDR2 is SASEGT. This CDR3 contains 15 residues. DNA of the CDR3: TGTGCCAGCAGGCACGGGGGGGGGGGTGGATCACCCCTCCACTTT. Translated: CASRHGGGGGSPLHF.

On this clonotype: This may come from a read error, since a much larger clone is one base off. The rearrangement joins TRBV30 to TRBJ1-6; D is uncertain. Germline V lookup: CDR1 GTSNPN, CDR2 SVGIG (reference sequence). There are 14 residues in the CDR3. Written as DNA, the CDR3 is TGTGCCTTGAGTGCGGGGACCTATAATTCACCCCTCCACTTT. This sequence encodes CALSAGTYNSPLHF.

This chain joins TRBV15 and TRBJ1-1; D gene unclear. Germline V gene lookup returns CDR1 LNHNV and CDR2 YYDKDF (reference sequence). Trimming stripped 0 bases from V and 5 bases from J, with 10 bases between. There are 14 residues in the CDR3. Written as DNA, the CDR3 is TGTGCCACCAGCAGAGATTTAGGAAAAACTGAAGCTTTCTTT. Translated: CATSRDLGKTEAFF. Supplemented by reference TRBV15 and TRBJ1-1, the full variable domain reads DAMVIQNPRYQVTQFGKPVTLSCSQTLNHNVMYWYQQKSSQAPKLLFHYYDKDFNNEADTPDNFQSRRPNTSFCFLDIRSPGLGDTAMYLCATSRDLGKTEAFFGQGTRLTVV.

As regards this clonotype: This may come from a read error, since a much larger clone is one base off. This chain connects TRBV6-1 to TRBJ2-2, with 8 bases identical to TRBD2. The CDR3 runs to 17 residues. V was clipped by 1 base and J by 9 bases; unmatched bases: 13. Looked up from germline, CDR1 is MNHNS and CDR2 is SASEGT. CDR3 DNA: TGTGCCAGCAGTGAAGGCCAGCGGGAGTATAGGACCCGGGAGCTGTTTTTT. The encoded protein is CASSEGQREYRTRELFF.

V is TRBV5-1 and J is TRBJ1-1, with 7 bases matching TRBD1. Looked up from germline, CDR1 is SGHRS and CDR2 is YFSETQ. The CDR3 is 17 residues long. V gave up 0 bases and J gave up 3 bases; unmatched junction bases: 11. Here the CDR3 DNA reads TGCGCCAGCAGCTTGGGGGCGACAGGGCGGGTGTACACTGAAGCTTTCTTT. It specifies CASSLGATGRVYTEAFF. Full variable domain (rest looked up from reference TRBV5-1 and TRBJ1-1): KAGVTQTPRYLIKTRGQQVTLSCSPISGHRSVSWYQQTPGQGLQFLFEYFSETQRNKGNFPGRFSGRQFSNSRSEMNVSTLELGDSALYLCASSLGATGRVYTEAFFGQGTRLTVV.

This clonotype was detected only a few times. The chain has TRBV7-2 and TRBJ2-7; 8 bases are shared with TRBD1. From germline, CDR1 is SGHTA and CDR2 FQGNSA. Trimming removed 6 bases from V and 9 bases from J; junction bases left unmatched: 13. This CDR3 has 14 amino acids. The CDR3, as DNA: TGTGCCAGCAGTCAACCAAGTCAGGGGGCTAGGCAGTACTTC. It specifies CASSQPSQGARQYF.

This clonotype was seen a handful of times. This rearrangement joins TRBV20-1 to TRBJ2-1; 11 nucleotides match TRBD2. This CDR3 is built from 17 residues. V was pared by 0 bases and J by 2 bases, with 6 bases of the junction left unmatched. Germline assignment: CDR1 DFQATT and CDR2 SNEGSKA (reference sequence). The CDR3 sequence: CSARDYLAGGAYNEQFF. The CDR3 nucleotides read TGCAGTGCTAGAGATTATCTAGCGGGAGGCGCCTACAATGAGCAGTTCTTC.